The 29 T cell receptor beta chains presented below share a single source sample, sequenced in a study of T cell responses to AZD1222 COVID-19 vaccine. The repertoire was sequenced with immunoSEQ multiplex PCR; TCRdb's copy has only in-frame clones and lacks some. Here the sample spans about 100,000 clones, around nine tenths being singletons. The sample in question was peripheral blood, obtained on day 0 of AZD1222 vaccination. The source is an adult in good health.

This clone occurred once. V is TRBV4-2 and J is TRBJ1-1; 8 nucleotides match TRBD1. The V gene end was trimmed by 0 bases and the J gene end by 2 bases; junction bases not matched to a gene: 14. The CDR3 is 19 residues long. Germline V CDR1 and CDR2: LGHNA, YNFKEQ. The CDR3: CASSQDRWAGGKLNTEAFF. CDR3 DNA: TGTGCCAGCAGCCAAGATCGTTGGGCAGGGGGCAAATTAAACACTGAAGCTTTCTTT.

The CDR3 coding sequence is TGTGCCAGCAGTCTAACGGACAGTCAAGAGCAGTACTTC. This gives the protein CASSLTDSQEQYF. The chain uses TRBV27 and TRBJ2-7; possible D gene TRBD1, 6 bases. Germline CDR1 is MNHEY and CDR2 is SMNVEV (reference sequence). Between the trimmed V and J ends, which lost 5 bases and 7 bases, there was a span of 15 bases. The CDR3 is made up of 13 amino acids.

The chain carries TRBV5-6 and TRBJ1-6, with D possibly matching TRBD1 (5 bases). CDR1 and CDR2 (germline): SGHDT, YYEEEE. CDR3 size: 15 residues. The ends were cut back, 0 bases at V and 10 bases at J, with 14 bases in the middle. CDR3 coding DNA: TGTGCCAGCAGCTTGGCCGAGGGGCTTCAGTCACCCCTCCACTTT. It is translated as CASSLAEGLQSPLHF.

This clone has a single count. The chain links TRBV19 to TRBJ1-5; D unresolved. V was clipped by 7 bases and J by 8 bases, with 21 bases between them. This CDR3 is 15 amino acids long. The germline CDR1 and CDR2 sequences are LNHDA and SQIVND (reference sequence). The CDR3 region has the DNA TGTGCCAGTATCGGCGGATGGCAGTTTATTGAGCCCCAGCATTTT. This gives the protein CASIGGWQFIEPQHF.

J is TRBJ1-1 and V is TRBV7-2; a weak D match, TRBD1 (6 bases). V lost 7 bases, J lost 0 bases, and 9 bases lay in between. The CDR3 covers 13 residues. CDR1 is SGHTA and CDR2 is FQGNSA in the germline V gene. The CDR3 loop reads CASKTGMNTEAFF. The DNA of the CDR3 is TGTGCCAGCAAAACAGGGATGAACACTGAAGCTTTCTTT.

In its sample, this clone was seen a few times. The sample has other DNA sequences that encode this CDR3 too. As DNA, the CDR3 is TGCGCCAGCAGCTTGGACGGGACAGCGATGAACACTGAAGCTTTCTTT. This sequence encodes CASSLDGTAMNTEAFF. This rearrangement joins TRBV5-1 to TRBJ1-1; 7 nucleotides align to TRBD1. This CDR3 is 16 amino acids long. V dropped 0 bases and J dropped 0; count of bases not matched to a gene: 5. CDR1 and CDR2 (germline): SGHRS, YFSETQ.

The chain uses TRBV3-1 (or the pseudogene TRBV3-2) and TRBJ1-1; possibly TRBD1 for D (5 bases). The CDR3 sequence is 14 residues long. Germline CDR1 and CDR2: LGHDT and YNNKEL (reference sequence). V lost 0 bases and J lost 5, with 10 bases in between. CDR3 sequence: CASSQDPGVTEAFF. DNA for the CDR3: TGTGCCAGCAGCCAAGATCCGGGGGTTACTGAAGCTTTCTTT.

V and J are TRBV7-9 and TRBJ1-1; D gene unclear. Per germline, CDR1 SEHNR and CDR2 FQNEAQ (reference sequence). V dropped 5 bases and J dropped 5 bases, with 15 bases sitting between them. This CDR3 has 14 residues. CDR3 residues: CASSPRADRTEAFF. The CDR3 nucleotides are TGTGCCAGCAGCCCAAGAGCGGATAGGACTGAAGCTTTCTTT.

The genes are TRBV5-1 and TRBJ2-7; D is perhaps TRBD2 (5 bases). Germline loops: CDR1 SGHRS, CDR2 YFSETQ. The CDR3 has 13 residues. Trimming stripped 4 bases from V and 6 bases from J, with 14 bases between. CDR3: CASSGTGEGEQYF. The CDR3, as DNA: TGCGCCAGCAGCGGAACCGGAGAGGGCGAGCAGTACTTC.

The rearrangement links TRBV2 to TRBJ1-6; 8 bases are a match to TRBD1. Germline CDR1 SNHLY, CDR2 FYNNEI. Trimming removed 7 bases from V and 4 bases from J; junction bases left unmatched: 6. There are 15 residues in the CDR3. Here the CDR3 DNA reads TGTGCCAGCATGACAGGGGCGGCTTATAATTCACCCCTCCACTTT. This sequence encodes CASMTGAAYNSPLHF.

This sequence joins TRBV5-1 and TRBJ1-2; D is possibly TRBD1 (6 bases). This CDR3 contains 12 residues. CDR1 is SGHRS, CDR2 YFSETQ, per germline. V dropped 2 bases and J dropped 6 bases, with 8 bases sitting between them. The CDR3 reads CASSLDRHGYTF. Here the CDR3 DNA reads TGCGCCAGCAGCTTAGACAGGCATGGCTACACCTTC.

The count of this clone is one. An end of the junction differs from the germline gene, which may be a read error. This rearrangement joins TRBV3-1 (or the pseudogene TRBV3-2) to TRBJ2-7; TRBD2 matches at 7 bases. The germline CDR1 and CDR2 sequences are LGHDT and YNNKEL (reference sequence). This CDR3 is built from 14 residues. CDR3 DNA sequence: TGTGCCAGCAGCCAAGACTGGGGAGGGTTTTTAAAGTATTTC. Its translation is CASSQDWGGFLKYF.

This clone was seen just once. V is TRBV7-9 and J is TRBJ1-1, with unresolved D. The CDR3 covers 13 residues. Trimming shortened V by 1 base and J by 5 bases, and 8 bases separated the two germline ends. Germline assignment: CDR1 SEHNR and CDR2 FQNEAQ (reference sequence). The CDR3 reads CASSLGASTEAFF. The CDR3 DNA sequence: TGTGCCAGCAGCTTAGGGGCGTCTACTGAAGCTTTCTTT. Combining the CDR3 with reference TRBV7-9 and TRBJ1-1 gives the whole variable domain DTGVSQNPRHKITKRGQNVTFRCDPISEHNRLYWYRQTLGQGPEFLTYFQNEAQLEKSRLLSDRFSAERPKGSFSTLEIQRTEQGDSAMYLCASSLGASTEAFFGQGTRLTVV.

The chain recombines TRBV19 with TRBJ2-5; D remains ambiguous. The CDR3 has 14 residues. V lost 5 bases to trimming and J lost 5 bases, with 15 bases between them. CDR1 is LNHDA and CDR2 is SQIVND in the germline V gene (reference sequence). The CDR3 here is CASSADGSWETQYF. CDR3 sequence (DNA): TGTGCCAGTAGTGCGGACGGGTCTTGGGAGACCCAGTACTTC. Filled out from reference TRBV19 and TRBJ2-5, the complete variable domain reads DGGITQSPKYLFRKEGQNVTLSCEQNLNHDAMYWYRQDPGQGLRLIYYSQIVNDFQKGDIAEGYSVSREKKESFPLTVTSAQKNPTAFYLCASSADGSWETQYFGPGTRLLVL.

The chain has TRBV6-1 and TRBJ2-6; D gene uncertain. Trimming removed 3 bases at V and 2 bases at J, with 8 bases between. This CDR3 spans 15 amino acids. Per the germline V gene, CDR1 is MNHNS and CDR2 is SASEGT. This CDR3 is CASSEELTGANVLTF. CDR3 bases: TGTGCCAGCAGTGAGGAGCTGACTGGGGCCAACGTCCTGACTTTC.

This chain uses TRBV20-1 with TRBJ1-5; D is undetermined. Per the germline V gene, CDR1 is DFQATT and CDR2 is SNEGSKA (reference sequence). The CDR3 extends over 16 amino acids. V was clipped by 3 bases and J by 0 bases, with 15 bases between them. The CDR3 loop is CSASYPYGGSNQPQHF. CDR3 nucleotide sequence: TGCAGTGCTAGTTATCCTTATGGAGGTAGCAATCAGCCCCAGCATTTT.

The chain combines TRBV7-8 with TRBJ1-1; D gene ambiguous. The germline V and J ends were trimmed by 8 bases and 3 bases, with 16 bases remaining between them. The CDR3 covers 14 residues. CDR1 and CDR2 (germline): SGHVS, FQNEAQ. For the CDR3, the DNA is TGTGCCAGCTCTTTTTCCGTGGGTTACACTGAAGCTTTCTTT. Translated, it gives CASSFSVGYTEAFF.

This sequence joins TRBV5-5 and TRBJ1-6; the D is unclear. CDR1 is SGHKS, CDR2 YYEKEE, per germline (reference sequence). V lost 0 bases, J lost 10 bases, and 14 bases lay in between. CDR3 size: 15 residues. CDR3 nucleotides: TGTGCCAGCAGCTTGGCCCTAATCCGGGAGTCACCCCTCCACTTT. It specifies CASSLALIRESPLHF.

The rearrangement links TRBV10-3 to TRBJ2-7; TRBD1 matches 7 bases. Germline V gives CDR1 ENHRY, CDR2 SYGVKD. V was pared by 4 bases and J by 0 bases, with 6 bases of the junction left unmatched. The CDR3 is made up of 15 amino acids. The CDR3 loop is CAISAIRDSSYEQYF. The CDR3 nucleotides read TGTGCCATCAGTGCAATACGGGACAGCTCCTACGAGCAGTACTTC.

This clone occurred many times. The chain recombines TRBV27 with TRBJ1-1; D not certain. The ends were cut back, 0 bases at V and 4 bases at J, with 12 bases in the middle. Germline V CDR1 and CDR2: MNHEY, SMNVEV (reference sequence). The CDR3 is 15 residues long. The CDR3 DNA is TGTGCCAGCAGTTTATCGTGGGGTAAGGGCACTGAAGCTTTCTTT. This gives the protein CASSLSWGKGTEAFF.

The chain couples TRBV7-3 to TRBJ2-7; no clear D. Germline loops: CDR1 SGHTA, CDR2 FQGTGA. Deletions cut 5 bases from V and 2 bases from J, with 13 bases between. The CDR3 contains 14 residues. The DNA of the CDR3 is TGTGCCAGCAGCCCCTCGGCCATAGCCTACGAGCAGTACTTC. Amino acids: CASSPSAIAYEQYF.

V and J are TRBV19 and TRBJ1-3; the D gene is possibly TRBD1 (5 bases). The V end was cut by 7 bases, the J end by 0 bases, with 16 bases between. Germline V CDR1 and CDR2: LNHDA, SQIVND (reference sequence). This CDR3 has 16 residues. CDR3 sequence: CASNRPAGPSGNTIYF. The DNA for the CDR3 is TGTGCCAGTAACCGGCCGGCAGGGCCCTCTGGAAACACCATATATTTT.

This clone was detected only once. This chain joins TRBV19 and TRBJ1-2; D is unresolved. The CDR3 has 14 amino acids. V was pared by 2 bases and J by 2 bases, with 9 bases between. Germline V gives CDR1 LNHDA, CDR2 SQIVND (reference sequence). CDR3 DNA: TGTGCCAGTAGTATACTCGCAGACAACTATGGCTACACCTTC. It codes for CASSILADNYGYTF.

V is TRBV6-5 and J is TRBJ2-1; D is ambiguous. V lost 5 bases and J 9 bases, leaving 11 bases between the germline ends. This CDR3 region has 12 residues. From germline, CDR1 is MNHEY and CDR2 SVGAGI. DNA for the CDR3: TGTGCCAGCAGTCCCCGGGTGGGTGAGCAGTTCTTC. It yields the protein CASSPRVGEQFF.

CDR3 bases: TGTGCCAGCAGCACCGCGACAGGGGCGTATACGCAGTATTTT. Its translation: CASSTATGAYTQYF. V is TRBV11-2 and J is TRBJ2-3, with 8 bases aligning to TRBD1. This CDR3 is 14 amino acids long. CDR1 and CDR2 (germline): SGHAT, FQNNGV. Germline trimming cut 5 bases from V and 7 bases from J; bases unmatched to any gene: 8.

The V gene is TRBV18, the J gene TRBJ2-3; a possible D gene is TRBD2 (7 bases). Germline assignment: CDR1 KGHSH and CDR2 LQKENI. The CDR3 loop spans 16 amino acids. Trimming left V 0 bases short and J 6 bases short, with 16 bases between. CDR3 loop: CASSPPNGGGRDTQYF. CDR3 nucleotide sequence: TGTGCCAGCTCACCACCTAATGGCGGGGGCCGGGATACGCAGTATTTT.

The CDR3 region has the DNA TGCAGCGTTATATGGAGGGACTCTGGAAACACCATATATTTT. This translates into CSVIWRDSGNTIYF. The genes are TRBV29-1 and TRBJ1-3; no firm D call. The CDR3 runs 14 residues. Trimming took 5 bases from V and 0 from J, leaving 11 bases between them. The V gene's germline CDR1 is SQVTM and CDR2 ANQGSEA.

The genes are TRBV18 and TRBJ1-3, with unresolved D. Per germline, CDR1 KGHSH and CDR2 LQKENI. The V gene lost 0 bases and the J gene lost 4 bases, with 19 bases spanning the gap. The CDR3 loop spans 18 amino acids. CDR3 DNA sequence: TGTGCCAGCTCACCACCGGTTTTCAGTCCGACGTGGGGAAACACCATATATTTT. This codes for CASSPPVFSPTWGNTIYF.

This clone was seen only once. V gene TRBV19 combines with J gene TRBJ1-2; no reliable D call. Looked up from germline, CDR1 is LNHDA and CDR2 is SQIVND (reference sequence). Deletions cut 4 bases from V and 7 bases from J, with 16 bases between. The CDR3 runs 14 residues. The CDR3 nucleotides are TGTGCCAGTAGTACAGAGATACGACCTATTGGCTACACCTTC. Encoded protein: CASSTEIRPIGYTF.